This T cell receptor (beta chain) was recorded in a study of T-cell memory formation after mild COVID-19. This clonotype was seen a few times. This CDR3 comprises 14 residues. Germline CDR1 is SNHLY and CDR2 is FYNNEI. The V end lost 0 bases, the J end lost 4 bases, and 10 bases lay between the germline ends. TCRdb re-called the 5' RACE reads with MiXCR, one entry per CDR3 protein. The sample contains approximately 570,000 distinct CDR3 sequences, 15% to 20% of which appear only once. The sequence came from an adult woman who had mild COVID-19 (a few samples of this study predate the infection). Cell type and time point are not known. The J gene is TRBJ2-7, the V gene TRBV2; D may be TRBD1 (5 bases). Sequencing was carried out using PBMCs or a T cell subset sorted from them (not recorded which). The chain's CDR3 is CASSEAGRVYEQYF. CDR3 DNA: TGTGCCAGCAGTGAAGCGGGCAGGGTATACGAGCAGTACTTC. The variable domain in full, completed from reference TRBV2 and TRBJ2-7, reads EPEVTQTPSHQVTQMGQEVILRCVPISNHLYFYWYRQILGQKVEFLVSFYNNEISEKSEIFDDQFSVERPDGSNFTLKIRSTKLEDSAMYFCASSEAGRVYEQYFGPGTRLTVT.